Following are 25 T cell receptor beta chains from one sample sequenced in a study of T cells in Graves' hyperthyroidism and ophthalmopathy. Researchers took RNA transcripts and amplified the TCR beta CDR3 regions from them. The HTBI set primed first-round TCR CDR3 RT-PCR. From the multiplex PCR reads, TCRdb called clonotypes with MiXCR, one entry per CDR3 protein. The sample contains roughly 350,000 distinct CDR3 sequences, 13% to 15% of which appear only once. Sequencing input: blood. Receptor source: a young woman with Graves' ophthalmopathy.

This clonotype was counted at least ten times. The rearrangement joins TRBV6-1 to TRBJ2-7; D is perhaps TRBD1 (6 bases). Germline CDR1 and CDR2: MNHNS and SASEGT. This CDR3 spans 14 amino acids. V was pared by 1 base and J by 6 bases, with 13 bases between. The CDR3 sequence: CASSEGVQTGEQYF. The CDR3 region has the DNA TGTGCCAGCAGTGAAGGAGTCCAGACAGGCGAGCAGTACTTC.

The chain couples TRBV9 to TRBJ1-4; 8 positions match TRBD1. Germline V lookup: CDR1 SGDLS, CDR2 YYNGEE. Unmatched junction bases numbered 2, after V lost 3 bases and J lost 4 bases. The CDR3 contains 14 residues. The DNA for the CDR3 is TGTGCCAGCAGCGGGGACAGGCATAATGAAAAACTGTTTTTT. Residues: CASSGDRHNEKLFF.

At least ten counts were recorded for this clonotype. This sequence joins TRBV28 and TRBJ2-4, with D perhaps TRBD1 (6 bases). The V end lost 6 bases, the J end lost 7 bases, and 22 bases lay between the germline ends. The CDR3 extends over 16 amino acids. Germline V gives CDR1 MDHEN, CDR2 SYDVKM. In DNA, the CDR3 is TGTGCCAGCAGCAAAAACAGGGTCCTGGTGGGGAACATTCAGTACTTC. Protein product: CASSKNRVLVGNIQYF.

This clonotype came up many times. This sequence joins TRBV30 and TRBJ2-1; TRBD1 aligns across 7 bases. With V trimmed by 7 bases and J by 0 bases, 15 bases remained unmatched. The germline V gene has CDR1 GTSNPN and CDR2 SVGIG (reference sequence). This CDR3 has 17 amino acids. The CDR3 DNA reads TGTGCCTCCTTGAAAGGCAGGGGGTCCTTCTCCTACAATGAGCAGTTCTTC. Encoded protein: CASLKGRGSFSYNEQFF.

This clonotype was found many times. V gene TRBV5-1 combines with J gene TRBJ2-2, with a tentative D call TRBD2 (6 bases). Germline CDR1 is SGHRS and CDR2 is YFSETQ. V lost 5 bases and J lost 0, with 11 bases in between. CDR3 length equals 15 residues. The CDR3 DNA reads as TGCGCCAGCAGTAGGGCGGGGACGAACACCGGGGAGCTGTTTTTT. As protein: CASSRAGTNTGELFF. The variable domain in full, completed from reference TRBV5-1 and TRBJ2-2, reads KAGVTQTPRYLIKTRGQQVTLSCSPISGHRSVSWYQQTPGQGLQFLFEYFSETQRNKGNFPGRFSGRQFSNSRSEMNVSTLELGDSALYLCASSRAGTNTGELFFGEGSRLTVL.

This clonotype occurred many times. The chain is built from TRBV6-5 and TRBJ2-7; D gene uncertain. Germline V CDR1 and CDR2: MNHEY, SVGAGI. There are 14 residues in the CDR3. V shed 4 bases and J shed 0 bases, with 10 bases lying between them. Here the CDR3 DNA reads TGTGCCAGCAGTTTTTCAAGGAGCTCCTACGAGCAGTACTTC. Its translation: CASSFSRSSYEQYF.

This clonotype was counted many times. Written as DNA, the CDR3 is TGTGCCAGCAGTGAAGATTTGCGTCAGCCCCAGCATTTT. Protein sequence: CASSEDLRQPQHF. This chain connects TRBV2 to TRBJ1-5; D gene unclear. V was trimmed by 1 base and J by 6 bases, leaving 7 bases between them. CDR3 size: 13 residues. Germline V CDR1 and CDR2: SNHLY, FYNNEI.

In its sample, this clonotype was seen many times. The chain uses TRBV7-2 and TRBJ1-5, with a possible D match to TRBD1 (5 bases). V gave up 1 base and J gave up 2 bases, with 9 bases separating them. The germline V gene has CDR1 SGHTA and CDR2 FQGNSA. CDR3 length equals 15 residues. CDR3 nucleotides: TGTGCCAGCAGCTTAGAGGGGCCTGGCAATCAGCCCCAGCATTTT. Its protein product is CASSLEGPGNQPQHF.

Many counts were recorded for this clonotype. The chain couples TRBV28 to TRBJ2-7, with D perhaps TRBD1 (5 bases). The CDR3 is made up of 13 amino acids. Per the germline V gene, CDR1 is MDHEN and CDR2 is SYDVKM. V was pared by 6 bases and J by 5 bases, with 14 bases between. This CDR3 reads CASRTTESHEQYF. DNA of the CDR3: TGTGCCAGCAGAACGACAGAATCCCACGAGCAGTACTTC.

The chain is built from TRBV20-1 and TRBJ1-1; no clear D. This CDR3 spans 13 amino acids. V lost 5 bases to trimming and J lost 2 bases, with 12 bases between them. Germline V gene data show CDR1 as DFQATT and CDR2 as SNEGSKA (reference sequence). The CDR3 here is CSAGEVKNTEAFF. The CDR3 region has the DNA TGCAGTGCTGGGGAAGTGAAAAACACTGAAGCTTTCTTT.

In the case of this clonotype: A read error is possible here, since a much larger clone lies one base away. The J gene is TRBJ1-4, the V gene TRBV6-9; D remains unclear. The CDR3 runs to 12 residues. V was trimmed by 8 bases and J by 7 bases, leaving 11 bases between them. Germline-derived CDR1 and CDR2 are MNHGY and SVAAGI. Here the CDR3 reads CASGSNSEKLFF. CDR3 nucleotides: TGTGCCAGCGGTTCCAACAGTGAAAAACTGTTTTTT.

V gene TRBV19 combines with J gene TRBJ1-5, with 9 positions matching TRBD1. This CDR3 spans 13 amino acids. J lost 6 bases, V lost 8 bases, and 5 bases had no gene match. Germline V gene data show CDR1 as LNHDA and CDR2 as SQIVND (reference sequence). The CDR3 sequence: CASGDREGQPQHF. For the CDR3, the DNA is TGTGCCAGTGGGGACAGGGAAGGTCAGCCCCAGCATTTT.

This clonotype was counted ten times or more. This sequence joins TRBV6-1 and TRBJ2-2, with a weak D call TRBD2 (5 bases). The V end was cut by 5 bases, the J end by 5 bases, with 21 bases between. The CDR3 runs to 17 residues. Germline V gene data show CDR1 as MNHNS and CDR2 as SASEGT. The CDR3 sequence is CASSPSLASMITGELFF. The DNA of the CDR3 is TGTGCCAGCAGTCCCTCCTTAGCGAGTATGATTACCGGGGAGCTGTTTTTT.

The rearrangement joins TRBV9 to TRBJ2-4; D might be TRBD1 (6 bases). The germline V and J ends were trimmed by 0 bases and 2 bases, with 12 bases remaining between them. The CDR3 contains 16 residues. Germline V lookup: CDR1 SGDLS, CDR2 YYNGEE. In nucleotides, the CDR3 is TGTGCCAGCAGCGTAGATGTGGGGGCCTCCAAAAACATTCAGTACTTC. As protein: CASSVDVGASKNIQYF.

This clonotype was seen many times. This chain uses TRBV3-1 with TRBJ1-1; maybe TRBD1 (5 bases). Germline V CDR1 and CDR2: LGHDT, YNNKEL (reference sequence). V dropped 1 base and J dropped 6 bases, with 12 bases sitting between them. This CDR3 has 14 amino acids. The CDR3: CASSQGVLGAEAFF. The DNA of the CDR3 is TGTGCCAGCAGCCAAGGGGTATTAGGGGCTGAAGCTTTCTTT.

This clonotype appeared many times. The rearrangement joins TRBV7-2 to TRBJ2-7; 10 bases agree with TRBD1. The CDR3 extends over 15 amino acids. Germline values: CDR1 SGHTA, CDR2 FQGNSA. Losses at the gene ends were 1 base for V and 3 bases for J; bases not matched to a gene: 3. CDR3 amino acids: CASSLGTGGNYEQYF. The CDR3 bases are TGTGCCAGCAGCTTAGGGACAGGGGGAAACTACGAGCAGTACTTC. Using reference TRBV7-2 and TRBJ2-7 for the parts outside the CDR3, the full variable domain is GAGVSQSPSNKVTEKGKDVELRCDPISGHTALYWYRQSLGQGLEFLIYFQGNSAPDKSGLPSDRFSAERTGGSVSTLTIQRTQQEDSAVYLCASSLGTGGNYEQYFGPGTRLTVT.

This clonotype was counted ten times or more. This rearrangement joins TRBV7-9 to TRBJ2-2; 7 bases are shared with TRBD1. CDR3 length: 19 residues. Germline V CDR1 and CDR2: SEHNR, FQNEAQ (reference sequence). Trimming cost V 1 base and J 0 bases; bases outside gene matches: 11. CDR3 sequence reads: CASSLELLGGTTNTGELFF. For the CDR3, the DNA is TGTGCCAGCAGCTTAGAGCTGCTAGGGGGCACCACGAACACCGGGGAGCTGTTTTTT.

This clonotype was recorded at least ten times. The rearrangement links TRBV27 to TRBJ1-2; 8 nucleotides align to TRBD1. The junction had 6 bases not matched to a gene; V was cut back by 5 bases and J by 7 bases. CDR1 and CDR2 from the germline V gene are MNHEY and SMNVEV (reference sequence). The CDR3 runs 13 residues. The CDR3 bases are TGTGCCAGCAGTCCTGACAGGGGATCTGGCTACACCTTC. Translated, it gives CASSPDRGSGYTF.

Many counts were recorded for this clonotype. The rearrangement joins TRBV20-1 to TRBJ2-3, with 10 bases identical to TRBD1. This CDR3 spans 16 amino acids. Germline V gene lookup returns CDR1 DFQATT and CDR2 SNEGSKA (reference sequence). Trimming took 2 bases from V and 8 from J; bases not matched to a gene: 13. The CDR3 protein is CSARHSGGQGLGTQYF. The CDR3 DNA reads TGCAGTGCTAGACACAGCGGGGGACAGGGGCTAGGTACGCAGTATTTT.

This clonotype was observed at least ten times. The J gene is TRBJ1-2, the V gene TRBV11-2; the match to TRBD1 covers 9 bases. Unmatched junction bases numbered 8, after V lost 4 bases and J lost 2 bases. This CDR3 has 16 amino acids. Germline CDR1 reads SGHAT; CDR2 reads FQNNGV. The CDR3 nucleotides are TGTGCCAGCAGCTCCCTCGCCGGGACAGGGAACTATGGCTACACCTTC. Residues: CASSSLAGTGNYGYTF.

This clonotype showed up many times. The chain employs TRBV20-1 and TRBJ1-2, with D tentatively TRBD1 (6 bases). The germline gives CDR1 DFQATT, CDR2 SNEGSKA (reference sequence). Trimming removed 5 bases from V and 3 bases from J, with 13 bases in between. The CDR3 is 13 amino acids. In DNA, the CDR3 is TGCAGTGCTTTACAGCGACAGGACTATGGCTACACCTTC. It is translated as CSALQRQDYGYTF.

This clonotype appeared a few times. At one end, the junction sequence differs from germline, possibly due to a read error. The genes are TRBV7-2 and TRBJ2-7; D is ambiguous. Germline V CDR1 and CDR2: SGHTA, FQGNSA. The CDR3 contains 11 residues. CDR3 bases: TGTGCCGGCAGCTTAGTCTCTGAGCAGTACTTC. Translated, it gives CAGSLVSEQYF.

This clonotype has a count of ten or more. Germline is not matched at one junction end, which may reflect a read error. The chain links TRBV12-3 or TRBV12-4 to TRBJ2-3, with D possibly TRBD2 on 6 matching bases. The CDR3 runs to 16 residues. CDR3 protein: CTSSFSSGPRTDTQYF. The DNA of the CDR3 is TGTACCAGCAGTTTTAGTAGCGGTCCTCGCACAGATACGCAGTATTTT.

This clonotype appeared many times. The chain couples TRBV20-1 to TRBJ1-6; D gene ambiguous. This CDR3 contains 13 residues. Trimming removed 1 base from V and 8 bases from J, with 9 bases in between. Germline V gene sequence: CDR1 DFQATT, CDR2 SNEGSKA (reference sequence). The CDR3 nucleotides read TGCAGTGCTAGAGTCGGTGTAGATTCACCCCTCCACTTT. Its translation is CSARVGVDSPLHF.

At least ten counts were recorded for this clonotype. This chain joins TRBV18 and TRBJ1-6; D is ambiguous. CDR1 KGHSH and CDR2 LQKENI come from the germline V gene. V was cut by 0 bases and J by 9 bases, with 6 bases left in between. This CDR3 has 13 residues. The CDR3 is CASSPPGSSPLHF. CDR3 DNA sequence: TGTGCCAGCTCACCACCGGGAAGTTCACCCCTCCACTTT.